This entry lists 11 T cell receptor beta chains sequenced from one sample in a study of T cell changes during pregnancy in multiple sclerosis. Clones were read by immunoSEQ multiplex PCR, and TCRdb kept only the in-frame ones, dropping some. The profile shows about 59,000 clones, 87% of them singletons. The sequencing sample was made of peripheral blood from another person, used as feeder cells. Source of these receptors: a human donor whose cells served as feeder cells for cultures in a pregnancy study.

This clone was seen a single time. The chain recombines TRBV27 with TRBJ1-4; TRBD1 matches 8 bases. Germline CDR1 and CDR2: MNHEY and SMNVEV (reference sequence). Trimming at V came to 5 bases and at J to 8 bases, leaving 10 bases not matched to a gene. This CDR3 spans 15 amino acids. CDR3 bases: TGTGCCAGCAGTCTCCACCAGGGGGCGGGCGAAAAACTGTTTTTT. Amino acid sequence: CASSLHQGAGEKLFF.

The CDR3: CASRPLVGVNTEAFF. The CDR3 region has the DNA TGTGCCAGCAGACCCTTGGTAGGGGTGAACACTGAAGCTTTCTTT. V usage is TRBV28 and J usage is TRBJ1-1; D may be TRBD1 (5 bases). From germline, CDR1 is MDHEN and CDR2 SYDVKM. V was pared by 6 bases and J by 0 bases, with 14 bases between. This CDR3 region has 15 residues.

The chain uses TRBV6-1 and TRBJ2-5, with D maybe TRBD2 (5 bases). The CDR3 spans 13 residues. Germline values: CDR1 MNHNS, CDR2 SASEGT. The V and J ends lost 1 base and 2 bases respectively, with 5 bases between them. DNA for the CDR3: TGTGCCAGCAGTGAAGGGGAGCAAGAGACCCAGTACTTC. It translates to CASSEGEQETQYF.

DNA for the CDR3: TGTGCCAGCAGTGAAGCGATGGAGGGGCTTGGCTACACCTTC. This encodes CASSEAMEGLGYTF. The genes are TRBV6-1 and TRBJ1-2; tentatively, D is TRBD1 (5 bases). Germline values: CDR1 MNHNS, CDR2 SASEGT. CDR3 length equals 14 residues. V was cut by 0 bases and J by 7 bases, with 12 bases left in between.

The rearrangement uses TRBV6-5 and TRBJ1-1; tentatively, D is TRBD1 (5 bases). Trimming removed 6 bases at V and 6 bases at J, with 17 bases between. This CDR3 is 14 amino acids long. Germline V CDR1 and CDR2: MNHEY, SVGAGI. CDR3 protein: CASRPGPPGAEAFF. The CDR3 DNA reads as TGTGCCAGCAGACCAGGGCCTCCGGGAGCTGAAGCTTTCTTT.

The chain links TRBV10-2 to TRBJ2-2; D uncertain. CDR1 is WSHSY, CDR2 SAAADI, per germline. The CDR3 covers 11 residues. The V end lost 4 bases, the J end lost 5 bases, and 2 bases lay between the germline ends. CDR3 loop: CASSVTGELFF. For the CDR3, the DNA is TGCGCCAGCAGTGTGACCGGGGAGCTGTTTTTT.

The CDR3 DNA reads TGTGCCAGCAGCTTAGTCGTGGGGACTACCCCACATAATACGCAGTATTTT. This sequence encodes CASSLVVGTTPHNTQYF. J is TRBJ2-3 and V is TRBV11-2, with TRBD2 matching 7 bases. V dropped 1 base and J dropped 7; count of bases not matched to a gene: 14. Looked up from germline, CDR1 is SGHAT and CDR2 is FQNNGV. This CDR3 has 17 residues.

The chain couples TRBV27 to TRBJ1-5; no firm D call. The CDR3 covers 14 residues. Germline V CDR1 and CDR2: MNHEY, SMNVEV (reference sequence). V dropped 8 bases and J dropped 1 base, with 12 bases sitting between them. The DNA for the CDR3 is TGTGCCAGCCGGCCGTTTCGGAGCAATCAGCCCCAGCATTTT. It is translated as CASRPFRSNQPQHF.

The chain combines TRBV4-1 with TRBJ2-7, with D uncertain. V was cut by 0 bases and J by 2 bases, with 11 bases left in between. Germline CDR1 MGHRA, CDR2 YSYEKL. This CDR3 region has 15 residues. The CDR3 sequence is CASSQEEGPTYEQYF. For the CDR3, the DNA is TGCGCCAGCAGCCAAGAAGAAGGGCCTACCTACGAGCAGTACTTC.

CDR3 protein: CASMEGLGNTIYF. The CDR3 nucleotides are TGTGCCAGCATGGAGGGGCTCGGAAACACCATATATTTT. This chain joins TRBV6-5 and TRBJ1-3; weak D call: TRBD1 (5 bases). The germline V and J ends were trimmed by 7 bases and 4 bases, with 11 bases remaining between them. The germline V gene encodes CDR1 MNHEY and CDR2 SVGAGI. The CDR3 loop spans 13 amino acids.

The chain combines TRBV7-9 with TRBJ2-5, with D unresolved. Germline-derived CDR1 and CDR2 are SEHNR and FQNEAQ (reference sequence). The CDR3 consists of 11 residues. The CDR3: CAAEGKETQYF. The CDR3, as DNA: TGTGCGGCTGAAGGAAAAGAGACCCAGTACTTC.